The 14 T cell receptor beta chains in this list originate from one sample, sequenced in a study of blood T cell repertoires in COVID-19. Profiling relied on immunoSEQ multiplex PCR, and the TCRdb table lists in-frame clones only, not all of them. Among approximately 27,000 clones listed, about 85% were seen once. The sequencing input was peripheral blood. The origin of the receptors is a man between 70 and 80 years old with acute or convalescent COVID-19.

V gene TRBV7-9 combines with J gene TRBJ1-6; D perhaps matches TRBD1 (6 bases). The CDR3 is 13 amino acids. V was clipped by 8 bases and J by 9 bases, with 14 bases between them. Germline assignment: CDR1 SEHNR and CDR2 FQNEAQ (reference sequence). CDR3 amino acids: CASGRGGASPLHF. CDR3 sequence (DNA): TGTGCCAGCGGCCGAGGGGGAGCTTCACCCCTCCACTTT.

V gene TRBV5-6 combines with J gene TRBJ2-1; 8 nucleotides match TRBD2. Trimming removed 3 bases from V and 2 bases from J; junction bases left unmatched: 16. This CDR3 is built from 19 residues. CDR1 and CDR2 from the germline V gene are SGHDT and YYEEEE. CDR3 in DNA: TGTGCCAGCAGCTCCTATTTTCTCCTAGCGGGTGTCCCCTACAATGAGCAGTTCTTC. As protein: CASSSYFLLAGVPYNEQFF.

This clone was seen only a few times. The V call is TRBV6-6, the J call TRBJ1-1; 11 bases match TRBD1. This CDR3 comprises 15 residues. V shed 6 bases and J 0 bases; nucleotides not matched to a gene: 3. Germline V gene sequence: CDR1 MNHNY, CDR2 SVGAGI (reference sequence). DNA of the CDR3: TGTGCCAGCAGGGGGACAGGGGGTTTGAACACTGAAGCTTTCTTT. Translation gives CASRGTGGLNTEAFF.

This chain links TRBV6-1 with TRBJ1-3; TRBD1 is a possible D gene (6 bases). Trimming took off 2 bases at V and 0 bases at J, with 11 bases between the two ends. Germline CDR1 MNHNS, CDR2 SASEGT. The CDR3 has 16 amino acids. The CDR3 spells CASSEQGLYSGNTIYF. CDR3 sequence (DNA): TGTGCCAGCAGTGAACAGGGGCTTTACTCTGGAAACACCATATATTTT.

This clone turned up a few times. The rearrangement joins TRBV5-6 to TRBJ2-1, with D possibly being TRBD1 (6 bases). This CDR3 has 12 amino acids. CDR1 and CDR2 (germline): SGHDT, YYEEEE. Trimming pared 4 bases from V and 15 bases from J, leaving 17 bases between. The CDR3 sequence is CASSLGVGGGFF. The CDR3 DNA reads TGTGCCAGCAGCCTTGGTGTAGGGGGTGGGTTCTTC. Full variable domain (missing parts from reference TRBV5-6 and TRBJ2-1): DAGVTQSPTHLIKTRGQQVTLRCSPKSGHDTVSWYQQALGQGPQFIFQYYEEEERQRGNFPDRFSGHQFPNYSSELNVNALLLGDSALYLCASSLGVGGGFFGPGTRLTVL.

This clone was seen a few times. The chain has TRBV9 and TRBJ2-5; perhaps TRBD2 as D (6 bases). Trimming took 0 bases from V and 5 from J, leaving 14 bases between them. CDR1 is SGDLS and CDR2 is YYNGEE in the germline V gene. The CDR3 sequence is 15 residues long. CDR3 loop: CASSVAGSRGETQYF. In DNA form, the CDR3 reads TGTGCCAGCAGCGTAGCGGGGTCCCGGGGGGAGACCCAGTACTTC.

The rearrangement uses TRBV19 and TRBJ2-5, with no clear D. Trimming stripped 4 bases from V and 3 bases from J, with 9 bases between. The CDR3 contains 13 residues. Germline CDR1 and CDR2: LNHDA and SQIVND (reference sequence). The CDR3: CASSSLVKETQYF. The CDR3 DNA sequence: TGTGCCAGTAGTAGCCTAGTTAAAGAGACCCAGTACTTC.

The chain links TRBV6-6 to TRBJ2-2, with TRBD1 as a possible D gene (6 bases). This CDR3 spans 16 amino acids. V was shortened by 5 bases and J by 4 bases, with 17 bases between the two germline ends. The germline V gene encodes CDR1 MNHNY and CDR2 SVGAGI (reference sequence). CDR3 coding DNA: TGTGCCAGCAGTCAACAGGGTGGAGCAAGCACCGGGGAGCTGTTTTTT. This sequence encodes CASSQQGGASTGELFF.

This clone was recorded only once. DNA for the CDR3: TGCAGTGCTGTCGGGTTAACTGAAGCTTTCTTT. Translating it yields CSAVGLTEAFF. This chain joins TRBV20-1 and TRBJ1-1, with D unclear. The ends were cut back, 5 bases at V and 5 bases at J, with 9 bases in the middle. CDR3 length equals 11 residues. CDR1 DFQATT and CDR2 SNEGSKA come from the germline V gene (reference sequence).

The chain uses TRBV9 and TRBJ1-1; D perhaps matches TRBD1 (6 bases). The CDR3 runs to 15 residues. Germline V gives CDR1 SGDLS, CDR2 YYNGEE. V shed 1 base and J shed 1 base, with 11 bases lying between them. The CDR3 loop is CASSVTGFPNTEAFF. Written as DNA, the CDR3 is TGTGCCAGCAGCGTAACAGGGTTTCCGAACACTGAAGCTTTCTTT.

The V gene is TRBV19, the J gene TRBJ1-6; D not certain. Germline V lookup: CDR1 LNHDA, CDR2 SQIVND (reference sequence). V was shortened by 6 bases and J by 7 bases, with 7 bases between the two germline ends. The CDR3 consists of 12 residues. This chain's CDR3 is CASSQQNSPLHF. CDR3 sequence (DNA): TGTGCCAGTAGCCAACAGAATTCACCCCTCCACTTT.

The CDR3 DNA is TGTGCCAGCAGCTCGACTGTCCTAGCGGGGGGGCTTTATACGCAGTATTTT. Protein product: CASSSTVLAGGLYTQYF. This chain connects TRBV7-2 to TRBJ2-3; 12 bases are a match to TRBD2. The CDR3 has 17 amino acids. V was pared by 4 bases and J by 7 bases, with 12 bases of the junction left unmatched. Looked up from germline, CDR1 is SGHTA and CDR2 is FQGNSA. Full variable domain (missing parts from reference TRBV7-2 and TRBJ2-3): GAGVSQSPSNKVTEKGKDVELRCDPISGHTALYWYRQSLGQGLEFLIYFQGNSAPDKSGLPSDRFSAERTGGSVSTLTIQRTQQEDSAVYLCASSSTVLAGGLYTQYFGPGTRLTVL.

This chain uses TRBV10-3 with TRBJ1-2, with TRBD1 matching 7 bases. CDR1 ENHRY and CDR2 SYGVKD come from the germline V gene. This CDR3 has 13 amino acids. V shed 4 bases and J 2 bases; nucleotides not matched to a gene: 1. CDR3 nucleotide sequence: TGTGCCATCAGTGGGGGACAGAACTATGGCTACACCTTC. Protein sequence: CAISGGQNYGYTF.

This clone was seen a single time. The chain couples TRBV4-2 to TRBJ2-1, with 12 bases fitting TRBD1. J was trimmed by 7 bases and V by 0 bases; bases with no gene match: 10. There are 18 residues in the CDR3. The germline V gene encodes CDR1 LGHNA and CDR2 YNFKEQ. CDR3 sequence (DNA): TGTGCCAGCAGCCAAGAACGGTGGCCGGGACAGGGGGCGAATGAGCAGTTCTTC. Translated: CASSQERWPGQGANEQFF.